This T cell receptor (beta chain) was sequenced for a study of blood T cell repertoires in COVID-19. Measured with immunoSEQ multiplex PCR; TCRdb has only the in-frame clones, and not every one. In the table there are approximately 110,000 clones, around 88% of which are singletons. V shed 1 base, J shed 4 bases, and the junction held 11 bases outside the gene matches. Germline V gives CDR1 SEHNR, CDR2 FQNEAQ (reference sequence). The CDR3 spans 17 residues. The source material was peripheral blood. The chain joins TRBV7-9 to TRBJ2-5; 8 bases fit TRBD1. The sequence came from a woman in her forties or fifties with active or convalescent COVID-19. This CDR3 reads CASSLEFTTGVGETQYF. Here the CDR3 DNA reads TGTGCCAGCAGCTTAGAGTTTACGACAGGGGTAGGAGAGACCCAGTACTTC.